This TCR beta chain was documented in a study of T cells in Graves' hyperthyroidism and ophthalmopathy. Whole-study results and caveats: Ophthalmopathy got predicted by the model a median 6.5 months before its onset.

RNA transcripts yielded amplified TCR beta CDR3 regions. The TCR CDR3 was amplified in a first-round RT-PCR using the HTBI primer set. TCRdb reprocessed the multiplex PCR reads via MiXCR and lists one record per CDR3 protein. This table has 800,000 or so distinct CDR3 sequences, 35% to 40% appearing once. With 9 bases clipped from V and 8 bases from J, the junction kept 8 bases outside the gene matches. Germline V gene data show CDR1 as KGHDR and CDR2 as SFDVKD. This CDR3 spans 12 amino acids. As to this clonotype: Its antigen is currently unknown.

The chain joins TRBV24-1 to TRBJ1-2; TRBD1 aligns across 7 bases. The sequencing sample was made of blood. This TCR was recovered from a man between 18 and 35 years old with Graves' hyperthyroidism. The CDR3 spells CATSDRVLGYTF. In DNA, the CDR3 is TGTGCCACCTCCGACAGGGTATTAGGCTACACCTTC.